The rows below give T cell receptor beta chains drawn from one sample of a study of cytomegalovirus exposure and HLA in healthy donors. The data were produced by immunoSEQ multiplex PCR, yet TCRdb's version contains in-frame clones alone and is incomplete. This sample has about 90,000 clones; roughly 84% occur once, and the top ten carry about 2.9%. The sequenced material came from PBMCs. These receptors all stem from a man aged 30 to 45 in good health and CMV-seronegative. The CDR3 runs from the conserved cysteine through the conserved F or W. Each record gives: D gene, J gene, V gene, clone size, CDR3 length, CDR3 protein, CDR3 DNA. D genes are given only for firm matches. A row's size may be missing; if present it is once, few, many or a size class.

.,TRBJ2-7,TRBV28,once,14,CASSLPTGGYEQYF,TGTGCCAGCAGTCTCCCGACAGGCGGCTACGAGCAGTACTTC
TRBD1,TRBJ2-7,TRBV5-1,.,16,CASSNRGHTSSYEQYF,TGCGCCAGCAGTAACAGGGGACACACCAGCTCCTACGAGCAGTACTTC
TRBD1,TRBJ1-4,TRBV4-1,once,18,CASSPGTGGVSGNEKLFF,TGCGCCAGCAGCCCAGGGACAGGGGGCGTCTCTGGCAATGAAAAACTGTTTTTT
.,TRBJ1-2,TRBV30,.,13,CAWMRGARNGYTF,TGTGCCTGGATGCGGGGGGCGCGTAATGGATACACCTTC
.,TRBJ1-1,TRBV30,.,12,CAWRVEDTEAFF,TGTGCCTGGCGGGTGGAGGACACTGAAGCTTTCTTT
.,TRBJ1-1,TRBV11-2,.,15,CASSLDRGRGTEAFF,TGTGCCAGCAGCTTAGATCGGGGGAGGGGGACTGAAGCTTTCTTT
TRBD1,TRBJ2-2,TRBV28,.,15,CASSSGQANTGELFF,TGTGCCAGCAGCTCGGGACAGGCGAACACCGGGGAGCTGTTTTTT
.,TRBJ1-6,TRBV6-6,.,16,CASRSLDSSYNSPLHF,TGTGCCAGCAGATCATTGGACAGCTCCTATAATTCACCCCTCCACTTT
.,TRBJ2-7,TRBV10-2,.,18,CASSEVPLLRSNFYEQYF,TGCGCCAGCAGTGAAGTACCTCTCCTAAGGAGCAATTTCTACGAGCAGTACTTC
TRBD1,TRBJ1-2,TRBV6-5,.,11,CASSRDRRYTF,TGTGCCAGCAGCCGGGACAGACGCTACACCTTC
TRBD2,TRBJ2-6,TRBV7-2,once,17,CANPGGGNSSGANVLTF,TGTGCCAACCCTGGGGGGGGGAATAGCTCCGGGGCCAACGTCCTGACTTTC
.,TRBJ1-1,TRBV5-1,.,17,CASSLTSTGTMNTEAFF,TGCGCCAGCAGCTTGACCTCTACCGGGACAATGAACACTGAAGCTTTCTTT
TRBD2,TRBJ2-2,TRBV4-3,.,16,CASSQWTSGGGGELFF,TGCGCCAGCAGCCAATGGACTAGCGGGGGGGGCGGGGAGCTGTTTTTT
TRBD1,TRBJ2-2,TRBV2,.,17,CASSGPLGTGNTGELFF,TGTGCCAGCAGTGGACCCCTCGGGACAGGGAACACCGGGGAGCTGTTTTTT
.,TRBJ2-1,TRBV18,.,14,CASSPLAAYNEQFF,TGTGCCAGCTCACCATTAGCGGCCTACAATGAGCAGTTCTTC
.,TRBJ1-2,TRBV19,.,14,CASSRDPSRAGYTF,TGTGCCAGTAGTAGAGACCCTAGCCGGGCTGGCTACACCTTC
TRBD1,TRBJ1-4,TRBV15,few,17,CATSRDHRRTGGRKLFF,TGTGCCACCAGCAGAGATCATCGAAGGACAGGGGGCAGGAAACTGTTTTTT
.,TRBJ2-2,TRBV5-1,.,12,CASTRSPGELFF,TGCGCCAGCACCCGTTCCCCCGGGGAGCTGTTTTTT
TRBD1,TRBJ2-7,TRBV6-1,once,16,CASSDPWGQGGYEQYF,TGTGCCAGCAGTGACCCCTGGGGACAGGGGGGTTACGAGCAGTACTTC
TRBD1,TRBJ2-4,TRBV7-9,.,11,CASSPGQGQYF,TGTGCCAGCAGCCCGGGACAGGGTCAGTACTTC
.,TRBJ1-1,TRBV6-1,.,14,CASSERSGGIGAFF,TGTGCCAGCAGTGAAAGGTCTGGGGGGATCGGAGCTTTCTTT
.,TRBJ2-1,TRBV7-3,.,15,CASSQPGEGRNEQFF,TGTGCCAGCAGCCAGCCGGGAGAGGGACGCAATGAGCAGTTCTTC
TRBD1,TRBJ1-3,TRBV25-1,once,15,CASSEYRGPGNTIYF,TGTGCCAGCAGTGAATACAGGGGGCCTGGAAACACCATATATTTT
TRBD2,TRBJ2-5,TRBV5-1,.,17,CASSLGGVAGGRETQYF,TGCGCCAGCAGCTTGGGTGGAGTAGCGGGGGGGCGAGAGACCCAGTACTTC
TRBD1,TRBJ2-6,TRBV7-3,.,19,CASSAQLRDRGTGANVLTF,TGTGCCAGCAGCGCCCAACTCCGGGACAGGGGGACCGGGGCCAACGTCCTGACTTTC
TRBD1,TRBJ1-5,TRBV7-9,.,16,CASSLGDRGFGQPQHF,TGTGCCAGCAGCTTAGGAGACAGGGGTTTCGGACAGCCCCAGCATTTT
.,TRBJ1-1,TRBV28,.,15,CASIFSSTGDTEAFF,TGTGCCAGCATCTTCTCCTCGACAGGCGACACTGAAGCTTTCTTT
.,TRBJ1-2,TRBV14,once,15,CASSQVEAADYGYTF,TGTGCCAGCAGCCAAGTTGAGGCAGCGGATTATGGCTACACCTTC
TRBD1,TRBJ1-3,TRBV4-3,.,16,CASSQAHGQGANTIYF,TGCGCCAGCAGCCAGGCTCACGGACAGGGGGCTAACACCATATATTTT
.,TRBJ1-1,TRBV2,few,14,CASRPLGGRTEAFF,TGTGCCAGCAGGCCCCTTGGGGGCAGGACTGAAGCTTTCTTT
TRBD1,TRBJ1-2,TRBV9,.,14,CASSVGQGRRGYTF,TGTGCCAGCAGCGTCGGACAGGGTCGTCGCGGCTACACCTTC
.,TRBJ2-7,TRBV7-6,.,17,CASSSAYRVKKSYEQYF,TGTGCCAGCAGCTCAGCTTACCGGGTCAAGAAATCCTACGAGCAGTACTTC
.,TRBJ1-1,TRBV5-1,few,19,CASSPGPLGTRKGGTEAFF,TGCGCCAGCAGCCCGGGTCCACTCGGGACCAGGAAAGGGGGCACTGAAGCTTTCTTT
.,TRBJ2-7,TRBV27,.,15,CASSSHRRVSYEQYF,TGTGCCAGCAGTTCCCACAGGCGTGTCTCCTACGAGCAGTACTTC
.,TRBJ2-7,TRBV4-3,.,17,CASSHGDFPTKYYEQYF,TGCGCCAGCAGCCATGGGGACTTCCCTACGAAATACTACGAGCAGTACTTC
TRBD1,TRBJ1-5,TRBV30,once,16,CAWRTGPWDSNQPQHF,TGTGCCTGGAGGACAGGGCCTTGGGATAGCAATCAGCCCCAGCATTTT
.,TRBJ1-1,TRBV30,.,18,CAWSVWSVTLSAITEAFF,TGTGCCTGGAGTGTATGGTCTGTGACACTGTCTGCTATTACTGAAGCTTTCTTT
.,TRBJ1-4,TRBV27,.,13,CASKHATNEKLFF,TGTGCCAGCAAACATGCAACTAATGAAAAACTGTTTTTT
.,TRBJ1-1,TRBV19,once,14,CASNSGTPNTEAFF,TGTGCCAGTAACTCCGGGACACCGAACACTGAAGCTTTCTTT
.,TRBJ2-1,TRBV30,.,13,CAWSWHSQDEQFF,TGTGCCTGGAGTTGGCACTCCCAGGATGAGCAGTTCTTC
TRBD1,TRBJ2-5,TRBV5-1,.,14,CASSGGQWRETQYF,TGCGCCAGCAGCGGGGGACAGTGGCGGGAGACCCAGTACTTC
TRBD1,TRBJ2-7,TRBV7-2,.,15,CASSVRDRGLYEQYF,TGTGCCAGCAGCGTCCGGGACAGGGGCCTCTACGAGCAGTACTTC
.,TRBJ2-7,TRBV4-1,.,14,CASSQTTVSYEQYF,TGCGCCAGCAGCCAAACAACAGTATCCTACGAGCAGTACTTC
TRBD1,TRBJ1-4,TRBV30,.,17,CAWSDSLIGTGALKLFF,TGTGCCTGGAGTGACTCCTTAATAGGGACAGGGGCTTTGAAACTGTTTTTT
TRBD1,TRBJ2-1,TRBV27,.,15,CASSSGTESYNEQFF,TGTGCCAGCAGTTCCGGGACAGAGTCCTACAATGAGCAGTTCTTC
TRBD1,TRBJ1-5,TRBV6-1,.,15,CASSALTGYDQPQHF,TGTGCCAGCAGTGCCTTGACAGGGTATGACCAGCCCCAGCATTTT
TRBD1,TRBJ1-5,TRBV27,.,16,CASRSLGTGVNQPQHF,TGTGCCAGTAGATCTTTAGGGACAGGGGTTAATCAGCCCCAGCATTTT
TRBD2,TRBJ2-5,TRBV30,.,13,CAWKGLGVETQYF,TGTGCCTGGAAAGGACTAGGGGTCGAGACCCAGTACTTC
TRBD1,TRBJ1-1,TRBV5-8,.,18,CASSLTGQGIATNTEAFF,TGTGCCAGCAGCTTGACTGGACAGGGGATAGCCACGAACACTGAAGCTTTCTTT
.,TRBJ1-3,TRBV18,.,17,CASSRKGDRTSGNTIYF,TGTGCCAGCTCACGAAAGGGCGACAGGACCTCTGGAAACACCATATATTTT
.,TRBJ2-1,TRBV4-1,once,16,CASSQETAGRYNEQFF,TGCGCTAGCAGCCAAGAGACCGCGGGGCGCTACAATGAGCAGTTCTTC